The 27 T cell receptor beta chains below all came from one sample that was sequenced in a study of blood T cells in healthy people across ages. A second 7 to 11 cycle PCR used barcoded and J-beta primers. TCRdb redid the calling of the 5' RACE reads with MiXCR, one entry per CDR3 protein. The data hold 1.5 million to 1.9 million distinct CDR3 sequences, with less than 45% observed a single time. Sequencing was carried out using blood. The receptors were sampled from a young woman in good health.

The table lists this clonotype with a count of one. The V call is TRBV29-1, the J call TRBJ2-5; D may be TRBD1 (6 bases). The DNA end favors TRBJ2-7, so the J call may be wrong. The V gene's germline CDR1 is SQVTM and CDR2 ANQGSEA. CDR3 size: 11 residues. The CDR3 sequence is CSVWTDYEQYF. For the CDR3, the DNA is TGCAGCGTTTGGACAGACTACGAGCAGTACTTC.

This chain uses TRBV6-1 with TRBJ2-1; 11 bases map to TRBD2. Germline V lookup: CDR1 MNHNS, CDR2 SASEGT. V was pared by 5 bases and J by 6 bases, with 6 bases of the junction left unmatched. The CDR3 covers 15 residues. The CDR3 here is CASSPFSGGANEQFF. Here the CDR3 DNA reads TGTGCCAGCAGTCCCTTTAGCGGGGGGGCCAATGAGCAGTTCTTC.

The table lists this clonotype with a few counts. CDR3 nucleotide sequence: TGTGCCAGCAGTGGGACTTTTCAGTACTTC. It encodes CASSGTFQYF. The gene calls are TRBV12-3 or TRBV12-4 and TRBJ2-7; maybe TRBD2 (6 bases). There are 10 residues in the CDR3. The germline V and J ends were trimmed by 5 bases and 10 bases, with 9 bases remaining between them.

This chain connects TRBV7-9 to TRBJ2-1, with TRBD1 matching 8 bases. The ends lost 1 base at V and 2 bases at J; junction bases unmatched: 4. CDR1 SEHNR and CDR2 FQNEAQ come from the germline V gene (reference sequence). CDR3 length equals 16 residues. The chain's CDR3 is CASSLVVTGAYNEQFF. DNA of the CDR3: TGTGCCAGCAGCTTAGTGGTGACAGGGGCCTACAATGAGCAGTTCTTC.

As regards this clonotype: An end of the junction does not agree with germline; a read error may underlie this. The gene calls are TRBV4-1 and TRBJ2-6, with D possibly TRBD1 on 5 matching bases. The germline gives CDR1 MGHRA, CDR2 YSYEKL. The CDR3 has 14 residues. In nucleotides, the CDR3 is TGCGCCAGCAGCCAAGGGGTTGGGGCCAACGTCCGGACTTTC. Protein product: CASSQGVGANVRTF.

The chain is built from TRBV6-5 and TRBJ2-3; D perhaps matches TRBD1 (5 bases). The CDR3 is made up of 13 amino acids. V was shortened by 9 bases and J by 3 bases, with 13 bases between the two germline ends. Germline V CDR1 and CDR2: MNHEY, SVGAGI. CDR3 nucleotides: TGTGCCAGTCAAGGGGTCGGGACAGATACGCAGTATTTT. It codes for CASQGVGTDTQYF.

DNA of the CDR3: TGCGCCAGCAGCGTCAGGGAGGGCTCCTACAATGAGCAGTTCTTC. It codes for CASSVREGSYNEQFF. V is TRBV5-1 and J is TRBJ2-1; 7 bases match TRBD2. CDR3 length: 15 amino acids. The V and J ends lost 4 bases and 0 bases, in that order; junction bases with no gene match: 4. Germline values: CDR1 SGHRS, CDR2 YFSETQ.

The CDR3 coding sequence is TGTGCCAGCAGTTTGAGGGCACCTAATTCACCCCTCCACTTT. Translated, it gives CASSLRAPNSPLHF. The chain is built from TRBV27 and TRBJ1-6, with no clear D. The germline V and J ends were trimmed by 3 bases and 6 bases, with 9 bases remaining between them. This CDR3 comprises 14 residues. CDR1 and CDR2 from the germline V gene are MNHEY and SMNVEV (reference sequence).

This clonotype turned up a few times. The V and J genes are TRBV12-3 or TRBV12-4 and TRBJ1-2; unclear D gene. The CDR3 length is 12 residues. V was clipped by 4 bases and J by 8 bases, with 11 bases between them. CDR3 in amino acids: CASSYGWAGYTF. CDR3 nucleotide sequence: TGTGCCAGCAGTTATGGATGGGCGGGCTACACCTTC.

The J gene is TRBJ2-7, the V gene TRBV29-1, with D perhaps given as TRBD1 or TRBD2 (5 bases each). The length of the CDR3 is 14 residues. Germline V lookup: CDR1 SQVTM, CDR2 ANQGSEA. V lost 3 bases, J lost 3 bases, and 15 bases lay in between. The CDR3 DNA follows: TGCAGCGTTGATTATGGGACGGGATTCTACGAGCAGTACTTC. Translated: CSVDYGTGFYEQYF.

The J gene is TRBJ2-3, the V gene TRBV10-3, with 12 bases identical to TRBD2. The V and J ends lost 6 bases and 1 base, in that order; junction bases with no gene match: 5. Germline V gene data show CDR1 as ENHRY and CDR2 as SYGVKD. The CDR3 runs to 16 residues. The CDR3 DNA is TGTGCCATCAGCGGGACTAGCGGGCCTGGCACAGATACGCAGTATTTT. Translating it yields CAISGTSGPGTDTQYF.

The chain uses TRBV7-9 and TRBJ2-3; D is unclear. The CDR3 is made up of 14 amino acids. Between the trimmed V and J ends, which lost 5 bases and 3 bases, there was a span of 12 bases. Germline CDR1 reads SEHNR; CDR2 reads FQNEAQ (reference sequence). CDR3 amino acids: CASSPHMGTDTQYF. CDR3 sequence (DNA): TGTGCCAGCAGCCCCCATATGGGAACAGATACGCAGTATTTT.

The CDR3 DNA reads TGTGCCAGCAGCGTAGGTGGGCAGGGGGCCAATGAGCAGTACTTC. It specifies CASSVGGQGANEQYF. The chain uses TRBV9 and TRBJ2-7, with 8 bases lining up with TRBD1. The V gene's germline CDR1 is SGDLS and CDR2 YYNGEE. CDR3 length: 15 residues. Germline trimming cut 0 bases from V and 7 bases from J; bases unmatched to any gene: 9.

This chain connects TRBV29-1 to TRBJ2-7; perhaps TRBD1 as D (5 bases). This CDR3 is 14 amino acids long. Trimming took 4 bases from V and 0 from J, leaving 13 bases between them. Germline CDR1 reads SQVTM; CDR2 reads ANQGSEA. The CDR3 nucleotides read TGCAGCGTTGTGGGGCACCTTAGCTCCTACGAGCAGTACTTC. Amino acids: CSVVGHLSSYEQYF.

The chain employs TRBV20-1 and TRBJ1-2, with TRBD1 matching over 8 bases. Trimming took 2 bases from V and 5 from J; bases not matched to a gene: 7. CDR1 is DFQATT, CDR2 SNEGSKA, per germline (reference sequence). CDR3 size: 14 residues. The CDR3 DNA is TGCAGTGCTAGAACCCAGGGGGCGCGGTATGGCTACACCTTC. It encodes CSARTQGARYGYTF.

CDR3 amino acids: CASSLLNSRELFF. The CDR3 DNA reads as TGTGCCAGCAGTTTACTGAATAGTCGGGAGCTGTTTTTT. The chain has TRBV7-2 and TRBJ2-2, with D unclear. This CDR3 is 13 amino acids long. Trimming stripped 6 bases from V and 9 bases from J, with 14 bases between. Germline CDR1 is SGHTA and CDR2 is FQGNSA.

The chain couples TRBV7-2 to TRBJ1-3; TRBD1 matches 8 bases. Germline CDR1 and CDR2: SGHTA and FQGNSA. This CDR3 has 17 residues. Trimming at V came to 3 bases and at J to 0 bases, leaving 7 bases not matched to a gene. The CDR3 nucleotides are TGTGCCAGCAGCTTGACAGGGGCCCCTTACTCTGGAAACACCATATATTTT. Translated: CASSLTGAPYSGNTIYF.

J is TRBJ1-1 and V is TRBV20-1; D perhaps matches TRBD1 (6 bases). The CDR3 is 15 residues long. The germline V gene encodes CDR1 DFQATT and CDR2 SNEGSKA (reference sequence). Trimming pared 3 bases from V and 5 bases from J, leaving 19 bases between. The CDR3 spells CSASGGRGRVTEAFF. The CDR3 nucleotides read TGCAGTGCTAGTGGGGGCAGGGGAAGAGTGACTGAAGCTTTCTTT.

Ten or more counts support this clonotype. The chain carries TRBV7-9 and TRBJ2-7, with D uncertain. Germline-derived CDR1 and CDR2 are SEHNR and FQNEAQ (reference sequence). Trimming removed 2 bases at V and 4 bases at J, with 12 bases between. The CDR3 consists of 14 residues. CDR3 sequence reads: CASSLLGPGYEQYF. The CDR3 coding sequence is TGTGCCAGCAGCTTATTAGGGCCCGGTTACGAGCAGTACTTC.

The rearrangement joins TRBV29-1 to TRBJ1-1; D not certain. The V end was cut by 0 bases, the J end by 3 bases, with 5 bases between. The CDR3 has 12 amino acids. Germline V gene lookup returns CDR1 SQVTM and CDR2 ANQGSEA. The CDR3 sequence is CSVEDTYTEAFF. CDR3 DNA sequence: TGCAGCGTTGAAGACACGTACACTGAAGCTTTCTTT.

This chain uses TRBV20-1 with TRBJ2-5; 15 bases are shared with TRBD2. CDR3 length: 18 residues. Germline CDR1 reads DFQATT; CDR2 reads SNEGSKA (reference sequence). The V segment lost 0 bases and the J segment 11 bases; nucleotides outside the gene matches: 16. CDR3 coding DNA: TGCAGTGCTAGAGATCGGGGACTAGCGGGAGGCCAATACAATGAGCAGTACTTC. It is translated as CSARDRGLAGGQYNEQYF.

The chain has TRBV20-1 and TRBJ1-5; D not resolved. The germline V and J ends were trimmed by 3 bases and 5 bases, with 8 bases remaining between them. In germline, CDR1 is DFQATT, CDR2 SNEGSKA (reference sequence). The CDR3 covers 12 residues. The CDR3 DNA follows: TGCAGTGCTAGGATAGGGTATCAGCCCCAGCATTTT. It yields the protein CSARIGYQPQHF.

The genes are TRBV18 and TRBJ2-5; no definite D call. Germline V gene data show CDR1 as KGHSH and CDR2 as LQKENI. The CDR3 runs 14 residues. V gave up 0 bases and J gave up 2 bases, with 7 bases separating them. This chain's CDR3 is CASSPPSKQETQYF. Written as DNA, the CDR3 is TGTGCCAGCTCACCACCTAGTAAGCAAGAGACCCAGTACTTC.

The chain couples TRBV6-5 to TRBJ2-7; 11 bases agree with TRBD2. J was trimmed by 3 bases and V by 4 bases; bases with no gene match: 8. This CDR3 has 16 residues. Germline lookup yields CDR1 MNHEY and CDR2 SVGAGI. CDR3 DNA: TGTGCCAGCAGTTCCATTAGACTAGCGGGAAGCTACGAGCAGTACTTC. Translating it yields CASSSIRLAGSYEQYF.

This clonotype was recorded many times. The rearrangement uses TRBV12-3 or TRBV12-4 and TRBJ2-7; D is perhaps TRBD2 (7 bases). Trimming stripped 2 bases from V and 2 bases from J, with 13 bases between. This CDR3 is 15 amino acids long. The chain's CDR3 is CASSLSTGGPYEQYF. For the CDR3, the DNA is TGTGCCAGCAGTTTATCCACGGGGGGCCCCTACGAGCAGTACTTC.

The chain carries TRBV5-1 and TRBJ2-1; 12 nucleotides agree with TRBD2. Germline assignment: CDR1 SGHRS and CDR2 YFSETQ. The CDR3 contains 16 residues. J was trimmed by 2 bases and V by 3 bases; bases with no gene match: 3. The CDR3 is CASSWTSGDPYNEQFF. As DNA, the CDR3 is TGCGCCAGCAGCTGGACTAGCGGGGACCCCTACAATGAGCAGTTCTTC.

A few counts support this clonotype. The chain combines TRBV12-3 or TRBV12-4 with TRBJ2-7; D unclear. V lost 3 bases, J lost 1 base, and 13 bases lay in between. The CDR3 loop spans 15 amino acids. The chain's CDR3 is CASSFMVTLSYEQYF. In DNA form, the CDR3 reads TGTGCCAGCAGTTTTATGGTAACCTTATCCTACGAGCAGTACTTC.